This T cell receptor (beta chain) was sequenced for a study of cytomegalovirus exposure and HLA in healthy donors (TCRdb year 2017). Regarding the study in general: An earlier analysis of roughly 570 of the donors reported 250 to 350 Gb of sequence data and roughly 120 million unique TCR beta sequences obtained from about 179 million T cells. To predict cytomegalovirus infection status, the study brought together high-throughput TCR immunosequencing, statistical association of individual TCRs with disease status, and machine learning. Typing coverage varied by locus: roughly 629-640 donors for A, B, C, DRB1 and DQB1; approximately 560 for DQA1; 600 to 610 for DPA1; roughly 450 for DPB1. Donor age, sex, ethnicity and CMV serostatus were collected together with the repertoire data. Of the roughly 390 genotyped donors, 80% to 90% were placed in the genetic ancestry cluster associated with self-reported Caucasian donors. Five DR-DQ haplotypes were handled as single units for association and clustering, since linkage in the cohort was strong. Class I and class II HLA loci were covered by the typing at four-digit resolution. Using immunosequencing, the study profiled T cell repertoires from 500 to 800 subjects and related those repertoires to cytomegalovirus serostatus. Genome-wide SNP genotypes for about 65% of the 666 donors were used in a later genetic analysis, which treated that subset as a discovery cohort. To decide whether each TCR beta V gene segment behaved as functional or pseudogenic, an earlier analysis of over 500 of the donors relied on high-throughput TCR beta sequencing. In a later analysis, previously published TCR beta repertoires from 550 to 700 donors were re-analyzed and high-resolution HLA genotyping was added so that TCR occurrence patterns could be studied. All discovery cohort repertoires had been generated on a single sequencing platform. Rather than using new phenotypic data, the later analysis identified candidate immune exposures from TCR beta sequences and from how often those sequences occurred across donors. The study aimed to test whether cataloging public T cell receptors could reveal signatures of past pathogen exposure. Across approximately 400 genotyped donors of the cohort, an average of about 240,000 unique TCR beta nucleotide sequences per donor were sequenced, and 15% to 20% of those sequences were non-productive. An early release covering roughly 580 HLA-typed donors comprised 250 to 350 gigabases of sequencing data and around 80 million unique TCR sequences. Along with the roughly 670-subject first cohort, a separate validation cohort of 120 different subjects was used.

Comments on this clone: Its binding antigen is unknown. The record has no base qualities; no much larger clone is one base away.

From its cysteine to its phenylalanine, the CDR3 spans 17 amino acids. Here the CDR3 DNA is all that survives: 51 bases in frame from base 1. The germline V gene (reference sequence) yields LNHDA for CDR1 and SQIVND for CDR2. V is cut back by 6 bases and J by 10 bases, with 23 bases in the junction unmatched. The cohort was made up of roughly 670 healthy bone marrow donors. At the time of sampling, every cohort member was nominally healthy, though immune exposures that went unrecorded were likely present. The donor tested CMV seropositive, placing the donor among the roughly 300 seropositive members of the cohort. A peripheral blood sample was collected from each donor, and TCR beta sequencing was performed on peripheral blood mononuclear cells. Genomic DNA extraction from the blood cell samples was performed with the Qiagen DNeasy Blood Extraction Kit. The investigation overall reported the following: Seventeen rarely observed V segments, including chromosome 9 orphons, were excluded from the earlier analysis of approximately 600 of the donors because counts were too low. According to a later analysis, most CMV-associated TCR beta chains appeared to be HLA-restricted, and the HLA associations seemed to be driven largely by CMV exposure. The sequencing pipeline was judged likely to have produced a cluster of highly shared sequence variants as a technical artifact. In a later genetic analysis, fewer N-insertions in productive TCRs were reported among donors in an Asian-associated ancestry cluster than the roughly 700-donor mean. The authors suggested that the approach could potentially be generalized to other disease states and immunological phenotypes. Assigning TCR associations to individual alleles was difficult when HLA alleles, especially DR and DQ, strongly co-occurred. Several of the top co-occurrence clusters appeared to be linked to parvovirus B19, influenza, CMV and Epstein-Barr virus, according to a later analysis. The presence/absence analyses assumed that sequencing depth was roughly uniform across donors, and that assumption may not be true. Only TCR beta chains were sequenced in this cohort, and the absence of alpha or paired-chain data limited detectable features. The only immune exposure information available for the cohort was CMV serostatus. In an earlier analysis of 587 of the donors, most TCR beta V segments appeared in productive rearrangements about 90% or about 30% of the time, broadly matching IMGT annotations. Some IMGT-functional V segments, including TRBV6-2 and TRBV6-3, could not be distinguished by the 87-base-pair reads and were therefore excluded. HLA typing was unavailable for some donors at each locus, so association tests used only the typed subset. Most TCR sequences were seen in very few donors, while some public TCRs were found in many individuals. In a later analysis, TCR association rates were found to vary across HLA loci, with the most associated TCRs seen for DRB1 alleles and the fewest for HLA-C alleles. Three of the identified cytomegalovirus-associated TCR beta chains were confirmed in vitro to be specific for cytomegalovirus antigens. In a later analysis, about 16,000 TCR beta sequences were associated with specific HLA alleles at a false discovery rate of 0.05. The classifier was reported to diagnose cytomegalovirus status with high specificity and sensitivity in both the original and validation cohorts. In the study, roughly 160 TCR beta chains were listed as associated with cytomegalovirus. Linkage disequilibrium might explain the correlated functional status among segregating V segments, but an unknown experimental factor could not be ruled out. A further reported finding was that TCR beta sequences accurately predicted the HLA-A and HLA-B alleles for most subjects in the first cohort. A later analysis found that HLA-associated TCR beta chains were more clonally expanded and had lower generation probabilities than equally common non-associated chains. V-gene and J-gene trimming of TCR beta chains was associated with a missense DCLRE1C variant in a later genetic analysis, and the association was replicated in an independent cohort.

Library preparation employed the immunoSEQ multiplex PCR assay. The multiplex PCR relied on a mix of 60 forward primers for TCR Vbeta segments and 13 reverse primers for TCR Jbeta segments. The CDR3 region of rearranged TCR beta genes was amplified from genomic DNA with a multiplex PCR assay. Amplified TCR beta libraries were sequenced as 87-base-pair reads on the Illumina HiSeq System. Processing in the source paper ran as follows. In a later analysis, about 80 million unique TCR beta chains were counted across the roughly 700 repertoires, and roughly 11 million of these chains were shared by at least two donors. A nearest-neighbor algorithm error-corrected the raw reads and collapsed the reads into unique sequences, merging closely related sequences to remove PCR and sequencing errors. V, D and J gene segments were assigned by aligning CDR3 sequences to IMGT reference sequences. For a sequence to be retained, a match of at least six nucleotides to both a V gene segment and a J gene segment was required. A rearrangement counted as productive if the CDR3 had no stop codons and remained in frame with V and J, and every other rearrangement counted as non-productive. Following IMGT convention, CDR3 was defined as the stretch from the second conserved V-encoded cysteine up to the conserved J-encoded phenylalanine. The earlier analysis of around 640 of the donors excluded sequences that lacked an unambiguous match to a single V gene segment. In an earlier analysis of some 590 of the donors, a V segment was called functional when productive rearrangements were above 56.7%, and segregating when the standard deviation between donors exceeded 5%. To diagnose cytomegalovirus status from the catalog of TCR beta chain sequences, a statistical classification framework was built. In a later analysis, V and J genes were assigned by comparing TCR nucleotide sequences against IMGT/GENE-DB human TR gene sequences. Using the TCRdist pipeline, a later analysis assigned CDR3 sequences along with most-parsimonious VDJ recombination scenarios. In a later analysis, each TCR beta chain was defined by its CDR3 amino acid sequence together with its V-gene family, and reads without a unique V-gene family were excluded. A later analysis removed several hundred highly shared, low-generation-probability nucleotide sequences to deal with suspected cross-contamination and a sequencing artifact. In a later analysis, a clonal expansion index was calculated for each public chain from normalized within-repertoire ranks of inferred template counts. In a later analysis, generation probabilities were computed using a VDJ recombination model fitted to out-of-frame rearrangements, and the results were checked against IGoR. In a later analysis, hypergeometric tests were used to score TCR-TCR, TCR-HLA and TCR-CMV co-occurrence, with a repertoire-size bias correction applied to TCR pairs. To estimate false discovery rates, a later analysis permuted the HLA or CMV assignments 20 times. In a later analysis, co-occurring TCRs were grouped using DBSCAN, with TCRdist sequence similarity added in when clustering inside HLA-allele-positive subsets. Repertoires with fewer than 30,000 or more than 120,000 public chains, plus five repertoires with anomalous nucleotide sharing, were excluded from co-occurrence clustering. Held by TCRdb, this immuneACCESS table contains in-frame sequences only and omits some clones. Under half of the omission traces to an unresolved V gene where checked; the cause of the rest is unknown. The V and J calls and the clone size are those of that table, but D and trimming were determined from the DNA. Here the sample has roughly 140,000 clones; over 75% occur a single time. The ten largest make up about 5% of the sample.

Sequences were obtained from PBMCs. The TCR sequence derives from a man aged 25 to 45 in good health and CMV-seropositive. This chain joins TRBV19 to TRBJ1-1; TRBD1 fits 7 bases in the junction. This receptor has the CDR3 CASRRSLGQGESRGAFF. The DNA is TGTGCCAGTAGACGGTCCCTCGGGCAGGGGGAAAGTCGAGGAGCTTTCTTT.